This TCR beta chain originates from a study of T cell repertoires in cytomegalovirus infection. Background on the study: Recently identified HLA-C-restricted CMV epitopes were among the peptides used. Based on public TCR beta signatures, there were indications of CMV infection and of a matching HLA type. Study outcomes and limitations: The ex vivo response was dominated by HLA-C-restricted CMV-specific TCR beta clonotypes.

At least ten counts were recorded for this clonotype. Its antigen is not identified. The CDR3 has 18 amino acids. Germline lookup yields CDR1 SGHTA and CDR2 FQGNSA. V shed 5 bases, J shed 1 base, and the junction held 8 bases outside the gene matches. TCRdb re-derived calls from the reads in MiXCR, one entry per CDR3 protein. The repertoire holds about 830,000 distinct CDR3 sequences, approximately 32% seen once, with 12% in the top ten. This chain links TRBV7-2 with TRBJ2-1; 13 bases are shared with TRBD2. This receptor was identified in a human donor in good health (CMV status not recorded). Some clones in this sample may be carry-over from other donors' samples. The sample consisted of cultured CD8+ T cells from PBMCs, taken from culture after CMV antigen stimulation. This CDR3 is CASSIGLAGVKSYNEQFF. The CDR3 bases are TGTGCCAGCAGCATCGGACTAGCGGGGGTGAAATCCTACAATGAGCAGTTCTTC.